A selection of T cell receptor beta chains follows, all from one sample in a study of T cell responses to AZD1222 COVID-19 vaccine. Libraries were prepared by immunoSEQ multiplex PCR; TCRdb keeps only in-frame clonotypes and omits some of them. The sample has 140,000 to 150,000 clones, about 94% seen once. Source: peripheral blood, taken on day 0 of AZD1222 vaccination. The receptor set was obtained from an adult in good health. Each CDR3 is given with its conserved first and last residue. A D gene is named only where the DNA matches it firmly. Rows give clone size only sometimes, using once, few, many, or a class for an expanded clone.

v_call	cdr3_length	clone_size	j_call	d_call	cdr3_nt	cdr3_aa
TRBV18	17	.	TRBJ1-3	.	TGTGCCAGCTCAATCACTACAGGGCAAGTATCTGGAAACACCATATATTTT	CASSITTGQVSGNTIYF
TRBV5-4	13	.	TRBJ2-5	.	TGTGCCAGCAGCTTGGACCCCCAAGAGACCCAGTACTTC	CASSLDPQETQYF
TRBV5-6	17	.	TRBJ1-2	TRBD1	TGTGCCAGCAGCTTGGTTTCGGGTCAGGGGGCAGGGCATGGCTACACCTTC	CASSLVSGQGAGHGYTF
TRBV10-2	15	.	TRBJ2-7	TRBD2	TGCGCCAGCAACCCGACTAGCGGGAGACCCTACGAGCAGTACTTC	CASNPTSGRPYEQYF
TRBV28	12	.	TRBJ2-1	.	TGTGCCAGCAGTCCTCCTTCGCTTGAGCAGTTCTTC	CASSPPSLEQFF
TRBV12-3/TRBV12-4	13	once	TRBJ1-2	TRBD1	TGTGCCAGCAGTCTGACAGGGCTCTATGGCTACACCTTC	CASSLTGLYGYTF
TRBV12-3/TRBV12-4	12	.	TRBJ1-2	.	TGTGCCAGCAGTTTAGACAGGCATGGCTACACCTTC	CASSLDRHGYTF
TRBV28	14	.	TRBJ2-2	TRBD1	TGTGCCAGCAGTCAAACAGGGGACACCGGGGAGCTGTTTTTT	CASSQTGDTGELFF
TRBV4-1	16	once	TRBJ2-7	.	TGCGCCAGCAGCCAAGATAGTGTTAGCGCCACCTACGAGCAGTACTTC	CASSQDSVSATYEQYF
TRBV4-1	16	.	TRBJ1-4	.	TGCGCCAGCAGCCAACTAAGGGCTGGACTCGGTGAAAAACTGTTTTTT	CASSQLRAGLGEKLFF